This TCR beta chain was sequenced in a study of identical twins. CDR3 length: 11 residues. Trimming stripped 3 bases from V and 4 bases from J, with 3 bases between. The V gene's germline CDR1 is LGHDT and CDR2 YNNKEL (reference sequence). Using its own MiXCR run on the 5' RACE reads, TCRdb lists one record per CDR3 protein. This table holds some 710,000 distinct CDR3 sequences, roughly 6% found once. The sample holds a few counts of this clonotype. Input material: naive T cells sorted from blood. This sequence joins TRBV3-1 and TRBJ1-1; D is uncertain. The TCR was taken from a man between 18 and 29 years old in good health. The CDR3 reads CASSHSTEAFF. CDR3 coding DNA: TGTGCCAGCAGCCATAGCACTGAAGCTTTCTTT.